This entry features one T cell receptor (beta chain) sequence. This entry belongs to a study of blood T cell repertoires in COVID-19. Study context: Specimens from acute and convalescent COVID-19 originated in the United States, Italy and Spain. Nucleic acid was either cDNA or gDNA, and it came from T cells, B-cell-depleted T cells, or PBMCs.

Sequencing used immunoSEQ multiplex PCR; TCRdb keeps in-frame clones, though not all of them. Of fewer than 200,000 clones in the sample, about 83% are singletons; the top ten hold 7.5% to 8%. The CDR3 spans 15 residues. Germline loops: CDR1 MDHEN, CDR2 SYDVKM. V was cut by 1 base and J by 5 bases, with 14 bases left in between. The sequenced sample consisted of peripheral blood. The genes are TRBV28 and TRBJ2-5; the D gene is possibly TRBD1 (6 bases). The source of this sequence is a man aged 40-49 years who had recovered from COVID-19. The CDR3: CASSLFNQGLETQYF. The CDR3 nucleotides are TGTGCCAGCAGTTTATTCAACCAGGGGCTTGAGACCCAGTACTTC.